A single sample gave rise to the 17 T cell receptor beta chains below, sequenced in a study of cytomegalovirus exposure and HLA in healthy donors. Researchers ran the PCR with 60 Vbeta and 13 Jbeta primers. Sequenced by immunoSEQ multiplex PCR; TCRdb stores in-frame clones only, minus some. Among around 110,000 clones listed, under 80% were seen once. The specimen sequenced was PBMCs. The receptors derive from a woman aged 40 to 50 in good health and CMV-seropositive.

The chain joins TRBV6-6 to TRBJ1-6, with 7 bases identical to TRBD1. The CDR3 consists of 16 residues. V was clipped by 6 bases and J by 14 bases; unmatched bases: 19. Germline lookup yields CDR1 MNHNY and CDR2 SVGAGI (reference sequence). The chain's CDR3 is CASRPGSGTAVSALHF. For the CDR3, the DNA is TGTGCCAGCAGGCCCGGGTCCGGGACAGCGGTTTCGGCCCTCCACTTT.

A single count supports this clone. The V and J genes are TRBV7-2 and TRBJ2-7, with no clear D. Germline V gives CDR1 SGHTA, CDR2 FQGNSA. Trimming stripped 5 bases from V and 6 bases from J, with 8 bases between. The CDR3 consists of 11 residues. CDR3 region: CASSLQAEQYF. CDR3 nucleotides: TGTGCCAGCAGCCTTCAAGCCGAGCAGTACTTC.

The chain links TRBV30 to TRBJ2-7; a possible D gene is TRBD1 (6 bases). V dropped 4 bases and J dropped 2 bases, with 15 bases sitting between them. The germline V gene encodes CDR1 GTSNPN and CDR2 SVGIG (reference sequence). CDR3 length equals 14 residues. Written as DNA, the CDR3 is TGTGCCTGGAACTCCGCTTCAGGGGCCTACGAGCAGTACTTC. It is translated as CAWNSASGAYEQYF.

The chain employs TRBV5-8 and TRBJ2-3, with TRBD1 identical over 7 bases. In germline, CDR1 is SGHTS, CDR2 YDEGEE. This CDR3 is built from 14 residues. With 4 bases clipped from V and 1 base from J, the junction kept 3 bases outside the gene matches. The CDR3 is CASSQDRGTDTQYF. CDR3 nucleotide sequence: TGTGCCAGCAGCCAAGACAGGGGCACAGATACGCAGTATTTT.

The sample holds a few counts of this clone. The gene calls are TRBV11-2 and TRBJ2-7; D might be TRBD1 (6 bases). CDR3 length: 14 residues. Germline lookup yields CDR1 SGHAT and CDR2 FQNNGV. The ends were cut back, 1 base at V and 2 bases at J, with 9 bases in the middle. CDR3 in amino acids: CASSLAQGPYEQYF. In nucleotides, the CDR3 is TGTGCCAGCAGCTTAGCTCAGGGGCCCTACGAGCAGTACTTC.

The chain couples TRBV4-1 to TRBJ1-2; no firm D call. The CDR3 loop spans 15 amino acids. From germline, CDR1 is MGHRA and CDR2 YSYEKL. Trimming stripped 4 bases from V and 2 bases from J, with 14 bases between. CDR3 residues: CASSLSGGPNYGYTF. For the CDR3, the DNA is TGCGCCAGCAGCCTAAGCGGTGGGCCGAACTATGGCTACACCTTC.

The rearrangement links TRBV6-5 to TRBJ2-7; D gene unclear. Deletions cut 6 bases from V and 6 bases from J, with 18 bases between. The CDR3 spans 14 residues. Germline V lookup: CDR1 MNHEY, CDR2 SVGAGI. The CDR3 DNA sequence: TGTGCCAGCAGCCCGAGAGCATTCTCGTCCGAGCAGTACTTC. Protein product: CASSPRAFSSEQYF.

This chain uses TRBV2 with TRBJ1-1, with 7 nucleotides matching TRBD1. Trimming at V came to 7 bases and at J to 4 bases, leaving 6 bases not matched to a gene. Germline V lookup: CDR1 SNHLY, CDR2 FYNNEI. The CDR3 loop spans 13 amino acids. CDR3 amino acids: CASIGGRGTEAFF. CDR3 bases: TGTGCCAGCATAGGGGGCCGCGGCACTGAAGCTTTCTTT.

The chain employs TRBV6-1 and TRBJ1-2; a weak D match, TRBD1 (5 bases). The CDR3 is 13 residues long. Per germline, CDR1 MNHNS and CDR2 SASEGT. V lost 4 bases and J 4 bases, leaving 10 bases between the germline ends. CDR3 sequence (DNA): TGTGCCAGCAGTGCACCAGGGCGCTATGGCTACACCTTC. This codes for CASSAPGRYGYTF.

The chain has TRBV5-1 and TRBJ2-6; D is ambiguous. Germline V CDR1 and CDR2: SGHRS, YFSETQ. CDR3 size: 14 residues. The V gene lost 2 bases and the J gene lost 2 bases, with 5 bases spanning the gap. CDR3: CASSFYPGANVLTF. Here the CDR3 DNA reads TGCGCCAGCAGCTTTTATCCTGGGGCCAACGTCCTGACTTTC.

J is TRBJ1-4 and V is TRBV7-9, with a tentative D call TRBD1 (6 bases). CDR3 length: 14 residues. Trimming pared 1 base from V and 5 bases from J, leaving 8 bases between. Germline CDR1 reads SEHNR; CDR2 reads FQNEAQ (reference sequence). The CDR3 DNA sequence: TGTGCCAGCAGCTTAGGGGGGCGGAATGAAAAACTGTTTTTT. Translated, it gives CASSLGGRNEKLFF.

V is TRBV6-5 and J is TRBJ2-2; 7 positions agree with TRBD1. Germline V gene lookup returns CDR1 MNHEY and CDR2 SVGAGI. The length of the CDR3 is 15 residues. J lost 7 bases, V lost 2 bases, and 7 bases had no gene match. The chain's CDR3 is CASSYMTTGLGELFF. The CDR3 nucleotides read TGTGCCAGCAGTTACATGACGACAGGGCTCGGGGAGCTGTTTTTT.

The rearrangement uses TRBV7-2 and TRBJ2-1, with 7 bases aligning to TRBD2. The CDR3 consists of 12 residues. CDR1 and CDR2 (germline): SGHTA, FQGNSA. The ends lost 5 bases at V and 10 bases at J; junction bases unmatched: 5. For the CDR3, the DNA is TGTGCCAGCAGCCCCCTCGGGGGGGAGCAGTTCTTC. It is translated as CASSPLGGEQFF.

This clone came up once. The rearrangement uses TRBV30 and TRBJ2-7, with D possibly being TRBD1 (7 bases). V dropped 2 bases and J dropped 2 bases, with 13 bases sitting between them. CDR3 length equals 14 residues. Germline CDR1 GTSNPN, CDR2 SVGIG (reference sequence). CDR3 residues: CAWSRRGPPYEQYF. CDR3 nucleotides: TGTGCCTGGAGTCGGAGGGGGCCTCCCTACGAGCAGTACTTC.

This clone was observed a few times. The chain couples TRBV29-1 to TRBJ1-2; D perhaps matches TRBD1 (5 bases). The V end lost 8 bases, the J end lost 4 bases, and 14 bases lay between the germline ends. The CDR3 runs to 12 residues. Germline-derived CDR1 and CDR2 are SQVTM and ANQGSEA. In DNA form, the CDR3 reads TGCAGCACTGGGGGGGATGCCTATGGCTACACCTTC. Amino acid sequence: CSTGGDAYGYTF.

This clone was seen just once. This chain links TRBV4-3 with TRBJ2-1, with 7 bases fitting TRBD2. Trimming at V came to 0 bases and at J to 6 bases, leaving 11 bases not matched to a gene. The CDR3 has 17 residues. CDR1 is LGHNA and CDR2 is YSLEER in the germline V gene. The CDR3 spells CASSQDGRTRESNEQFF. In DNA, the CDR3 is TGCGCCAGCAGCCAAGATGGGAGGACTAGAGAGTCCAATGAGCAGTTCTTC.

The chain links TRBV30 to TRBJ2-7; maybe TRBD1 (6 bases). The CDR3 consists of 12 residues. V was clipped by 4 bases and J by 5 bases, with 12 bases between them. Germline V gene sequence: CDR1 GTSNPN, CDR2 SVGIG (reference sequence). The CDR3 bases are TGTGCCTGGACAGGGGTAGGGGACGAGCAGTACTTC. Its protein product is CAWTGVGDEQYF.